These T cell receptor beta chains were read from a single sample in a study of a mutant IDH1 vaccine in newly diagnosed glioma. TCRdb's table, derived via immunoSEQ multiplex PCR, lists solely in-frame clones and lacks some. The table includes tens of thousands of clones, 80% detected once. No cognate antigen is known for these TCRs. This sample comprised PBMCs, obtained from a glioma patient whose treatment included an IDH1 peptide vaccine. The receptors here all came from a man between 40 and 49 years old with glioma. CDR3s include the opening cysteine and the closing phenylalanine or tryptophan. The D gene is left open where the match is weak. Clone size is given for some rows only: seen once, a few or many times, or a class if the clone is expanded.

>TRBJ2-7|NA|NA|TRBV5-4
TGTGCCAGCAGCTTGGCCTTGGCGGGGAGGAACGAGCAGTACTTC
CASSLALAGRNEQYF
>TRBJ1-3|few|NA|TRBV30
TGTGCCTGGAGGACAGGCTCAACCATATATTTT
CAWRTGSTIYF
>TRBJ2-3|NA|NA|TRBV7-9
TGTGCCAGCAGCCCAGCTGGGAGCACAGATACGCAGTATTTT
CASSPAGSTDTQYF
>TRBJ2-7|NA|NA|TRBV2
TGTGCCAGCAGTGAATTATCCCCTCCCGAGCAGTACTTC
CASSELSPPEQYF
>TRBJ2-5|once|NA|TRBV5-4
TGTGCCAGCAGCTTGGACGCGGAAGAGACCCAGTACTTC
CASSLDAEETQYF
>TRBJ2-2|few|NA|TRBV2
TGTGCCAGCCGGCGGGTGAACACCGGGGAGCTGTTTTTT
CASRRVNTGELFF
>TRBJ1-5|NA|NA|TRBV30
TGTGCCTGGAGTCCCGGGCCCCATCAGCCCCAGCATTTT
CAWSPGPHQPQHF
>TRBJ2-1|NA|TRBD2|TRBV2
TGTGCCAGCAGTGGAACTAGCGGGGATTCCTACAATGAGCAGTTCTTC
CASSGTSGDSYNEQFF
>TRBJ2-7|NA|NA|TRBV25-1
TGTGCCAGCATCGGGGTCGGACAGCGAACCTACGAGCAGTACTTC
CASIGVGQRTYEQYF
>TRBJ2-7|NA|TRBD1|TRBV6-6
TGTGCCAGCAGTCCCCGACAGGGTTTCAACGAGCAGTACTTC
CASSPRQGFNEQYF
>TRBJ2-2|NA|NA|TRBV6-1
TGTGCCAGCAGTGCGGGCTCCTTAAAACACCTCACCGGGGAGCTGTTTTTT
CASSAGSLKHLTGELFF
>TRBJ1-3|NA|NA|TRBV7-9
TGTGCCAGCAGCTGGGAGGGACACCGAAACTCTGGAAACACCATATATTTT
CASSWEGHRNSGNTIYF
>TRBJ1-2|few|NA|TRBV5-5
TGTGCCAGCAGCTTGTCGGGGGGAGGTGGCTACACCTTC
CASSLSGGGGYTF
>TRBJ1-3|few|NA|TRBV5-8
TGTGCCAGCAGCTTGAAAGGGTCGGGGGCTGGATCGAACACCATATATTTT
CASSLKGSGAGSNTIYF
>TRBJ2-2|once|NA|TRBV6-6
TGTGCCAGCAGTTACCCCGGGGAGGGGGCCGGGGAGCTGTTTTTT
CASSYPGEGAGELFF
>TRBJ2-1|NA|NA|TRBV4-2
TGTGCCAGCAGCCAAGACGTGGGGCGTTTGTTCTTC
CASSQDVGRLFF
>TRBJ1-2|NA|TRBD1|TRBV29-1
TGCAGCGTGAACCGGGACAGGGTGAATGGCTACACCTTC
CSVNRDRVNGYTF
>TRBJ1-4|NA|TRBD1|TRBV5-1
TGCGCCAGCAGCACGGACACAGGGGAGGGAAAACTGTTTTTT
CASSTDTGEGKLFF
>TRBJ2-7|NA|NA|TRBV20-1
TGCAGTGCTAGTCGGGCGGCCGAGCAGTACTTC
CSASRAAEQYF
>TRBJ2-2|NA|NA|TRBV5-6
TGTGCCAGCAGGCCCGGGACTCTAACCGGGGAGCTGTTTTTT
CASRPGTLTGELFF
>TRBJ1-4|few|TRBD1|TRBV4-1
TGCGCCAGCAGCCAACAGGGGGCCGGAGAAAAACTGTTTTTT
CASSQQGAGEKLFF
>TRBJ2-3|once|TRBD2|TRBV5-8
TGTGCCAGCAGCTTGGAAGGGAGGGTGGCAGATACGCAGTATTTT
CASSLEGRVADTQYF
>TRBJ1-1|NA|NA|TRBV5-4
TGTGCCAGCAGCTTGGGTCTCCAGAGGGCTATGAACACTGAAGCTTTCTTT
CASSLGLQRAMNTEAFF
>TRBJ1-4|NA|TRBD1|TRBV5-1
TGCGCCAGCAGCTCTGTCCCGGGACAGGGTTCGCATGAAAAACTGTTTTTT
CASSSVPGQGSHEKLFF
>TRBJ2-7|NA|TRBD2|TRBV5-1
TGCGCCAGCAGCCCCCGGGGGGGTTCCTACGAGCAGTACTTC
CASSPRGGSYEQYF
>TRBJ2-7|NA|NA|TRBV7-6
TGTGCCAGCAGACCCGCGGCCACAGGGACCGAGCAGTACTTC
CASRPAATGTEQYF
>TRBJ2-1|few|TRBD1|TRBV29-1
TGCAGCGGCCTACAGGGGTCTAGTTACAATGAGCAGTTCTTC
CSGLQGSSYNEQFF
>TRBJ1-1|NA|NA|TRBV5-6
TGTGCCAGCACGGGGAGTCCGTCGGACACTGAAGCTTTCTTT
CASTGSPSDTEAFF
>TRBJ2-2|NA|NA|TRBV7-6
TGTGCCAGCAGCCCCTCGAGTGGACAGAAGGTGACCGGGGAGCTGTTTTTT
CASSPSSGQKVTGELFF
>TRBJ1-2|few|NA|TRBV19
TGTGCCAGTAGTATTGGCCGTCGGGGCTACACCTTC
CASSIGRRGYTF
>TRBJ2-2|NA|TRBD2|TRBV7-6
TGTGCCAGCAGCTCCCGGACTAGCGGGGGGGCAGGGACCGGGGAGCTGTTTTTT
CASSSRTSGGAGTGELFF
>TRBJ2-7|NA|NA|TRBV5-1
TGCGCCAGCAGCTTGGCCCAGACGGGAACCTACGAGCAGTACTTC
CASSLAQTGTYEQYF
>TRBJ2-7|few|NA|TRBV5-1
TGCGCCAGCAGCTTGGGGCACCGGGACCTATACGAGCAGTACTTC
CASSLGHRDLYEQYF
>TRBJ2-7|NA|NA|TRBV2
TGTGCCAGCAGTGTAACCTTATCAGGGGAGCAGTACTTC
CASSVTLSGEQYF
>TRBJ2-7|NA|NA|TRBV6-1
TGTGCCAGCAGGGACAGAAGCTACGAGCAGTACTTC
CASRDRSYEQYF
>TRBJ2-2|NA|NA|TRBV5-6
TGTGCCAGCAGTTTCGACAGGAGACCCGGGGAGCTGTTTTTT
CASSFDRRPGELFF
>TRBJ1-4|NA|NA|TRBV6-6
TGTGCCAGCAGTTACCCCAGGGGACCGGGTGAAAAACTGTTTTTT
CASSYPRGPGEKLFF